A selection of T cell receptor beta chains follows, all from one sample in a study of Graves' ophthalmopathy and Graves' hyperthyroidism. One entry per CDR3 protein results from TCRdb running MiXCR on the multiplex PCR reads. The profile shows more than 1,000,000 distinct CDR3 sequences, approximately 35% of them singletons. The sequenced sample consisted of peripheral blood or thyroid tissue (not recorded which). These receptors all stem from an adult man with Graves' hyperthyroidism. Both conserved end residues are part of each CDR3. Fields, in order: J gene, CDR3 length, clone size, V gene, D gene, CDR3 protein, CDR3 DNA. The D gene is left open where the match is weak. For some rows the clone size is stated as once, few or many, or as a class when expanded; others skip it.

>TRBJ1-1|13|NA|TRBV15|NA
CAASSLSGTEAFF
TGTGCCGCCAGCAGTTTAAGTGGGACTGAAGCTTTCTTT
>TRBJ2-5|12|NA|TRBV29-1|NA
CSVGGHPETQYF
TGCAGCGTCGGCGGACACCCGGAGACCCAGTACTTC
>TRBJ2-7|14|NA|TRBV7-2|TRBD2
CASSSSGRSYGQYF
TGTGCCAGCAGTAGTAGCGGGAGGTCCTACGGGCAGTACTTC
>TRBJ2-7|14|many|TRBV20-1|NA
CSASKRGRNYEQYF
TGCAGTGCTAGCAAAAGGGGACGGAACTACGAGCAGTACTTC
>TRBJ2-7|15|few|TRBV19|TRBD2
CASSISSGRIYEQYF
TGTGCCAGTAGTATCTCTAGCGGGAGGATTTACGAGCAGTACTTC
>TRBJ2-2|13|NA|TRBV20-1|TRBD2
CSIERDGIGELFF
TGCAGCATCGAGCGGGATGGCATCGGGGAGCTGTTTTTT
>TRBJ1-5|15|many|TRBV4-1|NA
CASSQDWPRDQPQHF
TGCGCCAGCAGCCAAGATTGGCCCCGGGATCAGCCCCAGCATTTT
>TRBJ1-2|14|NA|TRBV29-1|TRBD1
CSFERDRATGGYTF
TGCAGCTTCGAAAGGGACAGGGCGACAGGTGGCTACACCTTC
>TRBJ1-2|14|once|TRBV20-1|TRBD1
CSAQDRGRHGGYTF
TGCAGTGCACAAGACAGGGGGCGTCATGGTGGCTACACCTTC
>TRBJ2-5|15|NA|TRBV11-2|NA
CASSPTGVGLGTQYF
TGTGCCAGCAGCCCAACCGGGGTAGGGCTTGGGACCCAGTACTTC
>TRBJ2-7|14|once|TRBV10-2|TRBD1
CASSDSGQASEQYF
TGCGCCAGCAGTGATTCGGGACAGGCAAGCGAGCAGTACTTC
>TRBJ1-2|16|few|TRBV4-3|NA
CASSPARDPSYYGYTF
TGCGCCAGCAGCCCCGCGAGAGACCCAAGCTACTATGGCTACACCTTC
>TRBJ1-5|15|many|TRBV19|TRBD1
CASSIGTGGNQPQHF
TGTGCCAGCAGCATAGGGACAGGGGGCAATCAGCCCCAGCATTTT
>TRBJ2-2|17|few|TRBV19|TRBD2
CASSILGLADNTGELFF
TGTGCCAGTAGTATTTTGGGACTAGCGGATAACACCGGGGAGCTGTTTTTT
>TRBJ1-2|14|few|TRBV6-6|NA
CASIGRDTGYGYTF
TGTGCCAGCATCGGTCGGGACACGGGCTATGGCTACACCTTC
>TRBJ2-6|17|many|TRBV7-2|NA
CARGEETGLTGANVLTF
TGTGCCAGGGGGGAGGAGACAGGGCTCACTGGGGCCAACGTCCTGACTTTC
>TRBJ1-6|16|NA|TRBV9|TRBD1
CASTLGGDRTNSPLHF
TGTGCCAGCACCCTCGGAGGGGACAGGACGAATTCACCCCTCCACTTT
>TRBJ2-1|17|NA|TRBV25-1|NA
CASSFRRSRTMGNEQFF
TGTGCCAGCAGCTTCCGCAGGTCTCGTACAATGGGCAATGAGCAGTTCTTC
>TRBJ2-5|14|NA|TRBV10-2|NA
CASRGTPTEETQYF
TGCGCCAGCAGGGGGACTCCCACCGAGGAGACCCAGTACTTC
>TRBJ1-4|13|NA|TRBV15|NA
CATTSGATEKLFF
TGTGCCACCACGTCGGGGGCAACTGAAAAACTGTTTTTT
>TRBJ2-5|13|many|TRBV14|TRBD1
CASSPGTVETQYF
TGTGCCAGCAGCCCCGGGACAGTGGAGACCCAGTACTTC
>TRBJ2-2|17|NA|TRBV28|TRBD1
CASSTRQGGRSPGELFF
TGTGCCAGCAGCACAAGACAGGGGGGGAGGTCCCCCGGGGAGCTGTTTTTT
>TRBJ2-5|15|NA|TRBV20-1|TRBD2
CSARLTPGLVKTQYF
TGCAGTGCTAGATTGACGCCGGGACTAGTAAAGACCCAGTACTTC
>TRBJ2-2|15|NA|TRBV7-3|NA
CASSRGKANTGELFF
TGTGCCAGCAGTAGGGGTAAAGCGAACACCGGGGAGCTGTTTTTT